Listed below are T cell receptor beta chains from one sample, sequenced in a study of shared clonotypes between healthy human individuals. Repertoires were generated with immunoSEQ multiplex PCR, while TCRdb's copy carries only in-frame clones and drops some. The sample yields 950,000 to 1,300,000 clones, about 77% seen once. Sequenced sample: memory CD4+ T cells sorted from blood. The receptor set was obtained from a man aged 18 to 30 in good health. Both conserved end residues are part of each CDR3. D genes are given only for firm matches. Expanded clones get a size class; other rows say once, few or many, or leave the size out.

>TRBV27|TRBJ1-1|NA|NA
CASNRGGGGTEAFF
TGTGCCAGCAATCGAGGCGGGGGCGGCACTGAAGCTTTCTTT
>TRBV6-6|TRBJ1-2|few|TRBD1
CASSGQGYGYTF
TGTGCCAGCAGCGGACAGGGTTATGGCTACACCTTC
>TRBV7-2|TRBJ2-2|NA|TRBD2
CASSLSGRARTGELFF
TGTGCCAGCAGCTTAAGCGGGAGGGCCAGGACCGGGGAGCTGTTTTTT
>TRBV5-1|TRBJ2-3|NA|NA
CASSSSTDTQYF
TGCGCCAGCAGCTCTAGCACAGATACGCAGTATTTT
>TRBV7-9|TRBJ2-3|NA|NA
CASSLYSSDTQYF
TGTGCCAGCAGCTTATACAGTTCAGATACGCAGTATTTT
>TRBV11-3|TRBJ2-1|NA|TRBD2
CASSLSGSYNEQFF
TGTGCCAGCAGCTTAAGCGGGAGTTACAATGAGCAGTTCTTC
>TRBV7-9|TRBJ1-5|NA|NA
CASSLSSSNQPQHF
TGTGCCAGCAGCCTATCAAGTAGCAATCAGCCCCAGCATTTT
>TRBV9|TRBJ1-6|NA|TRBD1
CASSPQDRGDSPLHF
TGTGCCAGCAGCCCCCAGGACAGGGGAGATTCACCCCTCCACTTT
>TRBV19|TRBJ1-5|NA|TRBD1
CASSISRGNSNQPQHF
TGTGCCAGTAGTATATCCAGGGGGAATAGCAATCAGCCCCAGCATTTT
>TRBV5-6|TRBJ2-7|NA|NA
CASSRLGGPSYEQYF
TGTGCCAGCAGCCGACTCGGGGGCCCCTCCTACGAGCAGTACTTC
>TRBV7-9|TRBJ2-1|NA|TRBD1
CASSLQGAGGFF
TGTGCCAGCAGCTTGCAGGGGGCAGGAGGGTTCTTC
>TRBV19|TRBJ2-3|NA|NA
CASSILGGLVTDTQYF
TGTGCCAGTAGTATTCTCGGGGGACTGGTAACAGATACGCAGTATTTT
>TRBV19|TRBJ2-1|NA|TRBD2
CASSRGGNEQFF
TGTGCCAGTAGTAGGGGGGGGAATGAGCAGTTCTTC
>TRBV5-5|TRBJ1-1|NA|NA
CASSLGPIGAVAEAFF
TGTGCCAGCAGCTTGGGCCCCATCGGGGCGGTGGCTGAAGCTTTCTTT
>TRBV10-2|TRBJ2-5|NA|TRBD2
CASVPGLAGGGETQYF
TGCGCCAGCGTCCCGGGACTAGCGGGAGGGGGAGAGACCCAGTACTTC
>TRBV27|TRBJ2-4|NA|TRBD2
CASRRNVASGGVSLAKNIQYF
TGTGCCAGCAGACGGAACGTCGCTAGCGGGGGGGTTTCGCTAGCCAAAAACATTCAGTACTTC
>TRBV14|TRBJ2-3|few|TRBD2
CASSPWAGGGRDTQYF
TGTGCCAGCAGTCCCTGGGCGGGAGGTGGGAGAGATACGCAGTATTTT
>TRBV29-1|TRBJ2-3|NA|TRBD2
CSVSSSGATDTQYF
TGCAGCGTTTCTTCTAGCGGGGCCACAGATACGCAGTATTTT
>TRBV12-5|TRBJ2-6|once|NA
CASDSGANVLTF
TGTGCTAGTGACTCTGGGGCCAACGTCCTGACTTTC
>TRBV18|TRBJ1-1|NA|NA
CASSQREGPSNTEAFF
TGTGCCAGCTCGCAGCGCGAGGGGCCGAGCAACACTGAAGCTTTCTTT
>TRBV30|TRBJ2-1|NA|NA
CACESSYNEQFF
TGTGCCTGTGAGAGCTCCTACAATGAGCAGTTCTTC
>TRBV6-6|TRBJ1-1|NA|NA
CASSQGSEAFF
TGTGCCAGCAGTCAGGGGAGCGAAGCTTTCTTT
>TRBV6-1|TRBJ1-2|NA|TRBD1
CASSEVQGGTGYTF
TGTGCCAGCAGTGAAGTGCAGGGGGGGACCGGCTACACCTTC
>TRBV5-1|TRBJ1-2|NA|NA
CASRSVLDYGYTF
TGCGCCAGCAGGTCGGTTTTGGACTATGGCTACACCTTC
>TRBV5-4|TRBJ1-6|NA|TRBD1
CASRRDSSNSPLHF
TGTGCCAGCAGGCGGGACAGTTCTAATTCACCCCTCCACTTT
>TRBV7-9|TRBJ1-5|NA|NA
CASSAIEGFNQPQHF
TGTGCCAGCAGCGCCATAGAGGGCTTCAATCAGCCCCAGCATTTT